This record covers a single TCR beta chain. Other autoimmune diseases, uncontrolled infections, pregnancy or lactation excluded patients from enrollment. RNA served as the template for amplifying TCR beta CDR3 regions. HTBI-primed first-round RT-PCR preceded second-round multiplex PCR. TCRdb fed the multiplex PCR reads into MiXCR, producing one record per CDR3 protein. Of some 1.1 million distinct CDR3 sequences in the sample, about 36% were seen once. V lost 4 bases and J lost 8; bases outside the gene matches: 5. The CDR3 extends over 12 amino acids. CDR1 and CDR2 (germline): SGDLS, YYNGEE. The data stem from a study of Graves' ophthalmopathy and Graves' hyperthyroidism. About the research overall: Hyperthyroidism was classified as stable if no ophthalmopathy occurred within 18 months of follow-up.

The chain uses TRBV9 and TRBJ1-2; 7 nucleotides match TRBD1. Sequencing was performed on peripheral blood or thyroid tissue (not recorded which). The receptor comes from an adult man with Graves' hyperthyroidism. CDR3 bases: TGTGCCAGCAGCACGACAGGGACGGGCTACACCTTC. Encoded protein: CASSTTGTGYTF.